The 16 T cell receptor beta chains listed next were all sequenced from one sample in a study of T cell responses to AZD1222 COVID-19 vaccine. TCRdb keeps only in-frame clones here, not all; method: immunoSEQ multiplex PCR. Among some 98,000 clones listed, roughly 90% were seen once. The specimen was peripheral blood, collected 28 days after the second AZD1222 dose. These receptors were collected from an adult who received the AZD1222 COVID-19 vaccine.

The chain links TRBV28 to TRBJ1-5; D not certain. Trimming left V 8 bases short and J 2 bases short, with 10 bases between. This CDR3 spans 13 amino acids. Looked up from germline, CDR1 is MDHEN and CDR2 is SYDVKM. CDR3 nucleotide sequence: TGTGCCAGCGCCTCGGGCGGCAATCAGCCCCAGCATTTT. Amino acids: CASASGGNQPQHF.

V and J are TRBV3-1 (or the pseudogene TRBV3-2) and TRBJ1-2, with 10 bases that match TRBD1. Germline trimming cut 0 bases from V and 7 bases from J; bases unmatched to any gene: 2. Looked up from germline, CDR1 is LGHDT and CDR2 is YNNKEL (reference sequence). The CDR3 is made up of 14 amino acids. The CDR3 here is CASSQEDRGGGYTF. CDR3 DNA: TGTGCCAGCAGCCAAGAGGACAGGGGGGGTGGCTACACCTTC.

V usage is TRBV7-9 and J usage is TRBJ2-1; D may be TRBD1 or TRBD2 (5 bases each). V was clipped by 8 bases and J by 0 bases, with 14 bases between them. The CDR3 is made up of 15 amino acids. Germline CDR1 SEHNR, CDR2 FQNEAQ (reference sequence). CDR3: CASRIWDPSYNEQFF. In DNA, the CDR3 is TGTGCCAGCCGGATTTGGGACCCCTCCTACAATGAGCAGTTCTTC.

As DNA, the CDR3 is TGTGCCAGCAGTGATCCTTCGTCCGGGGCCAACGTCCTGACTTTC. Translating it yields CASSDPSSGANVLTF. V usage is TRBV6-4 and J usage is TRBJ2-6; D is undetermined. V lost 3 bases to trimming and J lost 4 bases, with 10 bases between them. The CDR3 runs to 15 residues. Germline-derived CDR1 and CDR2 are MRHNA and SNTAGT.

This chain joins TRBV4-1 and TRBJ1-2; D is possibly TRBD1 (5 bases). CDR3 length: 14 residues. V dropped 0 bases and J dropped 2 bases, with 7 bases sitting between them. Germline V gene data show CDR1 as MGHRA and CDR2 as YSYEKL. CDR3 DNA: TGCGCCAGCAGCCAAGAAAGGGGAAACTATGGCTACACCTTC. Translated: CASSQERGNYGYTF.

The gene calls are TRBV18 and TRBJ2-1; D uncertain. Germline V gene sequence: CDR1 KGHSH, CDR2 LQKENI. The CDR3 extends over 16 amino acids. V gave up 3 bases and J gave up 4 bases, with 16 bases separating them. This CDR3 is CASSPSPYRKYNEQFF. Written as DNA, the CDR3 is TGTGCCAGCTCACCCTCACCTTACAGAAAGTACAATGAGCAGTTCTTC.

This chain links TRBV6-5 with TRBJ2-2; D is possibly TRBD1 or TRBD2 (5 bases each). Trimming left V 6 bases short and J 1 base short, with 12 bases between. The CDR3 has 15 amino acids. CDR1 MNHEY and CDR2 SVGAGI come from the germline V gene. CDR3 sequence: CASRYGTGNTGELFF. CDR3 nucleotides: TGTGCCAGCAGATATGGGACGGGGAACACCGGGGAGCTGTTTTTT.

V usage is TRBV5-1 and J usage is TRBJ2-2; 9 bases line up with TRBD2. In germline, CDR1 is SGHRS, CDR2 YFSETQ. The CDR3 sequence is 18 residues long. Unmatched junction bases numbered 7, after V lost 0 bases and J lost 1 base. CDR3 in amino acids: CASSLVLAGSQNTGELFF. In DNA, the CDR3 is TGCGCCAGCAGCTTGGTTCTAGCGGGAAGCCAGAACACCGGGGAGCTGTTTTTT.

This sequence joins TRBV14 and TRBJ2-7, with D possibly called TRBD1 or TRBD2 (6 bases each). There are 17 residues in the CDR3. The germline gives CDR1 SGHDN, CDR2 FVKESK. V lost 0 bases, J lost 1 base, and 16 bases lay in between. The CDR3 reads CASSQDLGPGASYEQYF. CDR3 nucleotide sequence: TGTGCCAGCAGCCAAGATCTTGGGCCGGGGGCATCCTACGAGCAGTACTTC. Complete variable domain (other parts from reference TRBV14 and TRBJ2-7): EAGVTQFPSHSVIEKGQTVTLRCDPISGHDNLYWYRRVMGKEIKFLLHFVKESKQDESGMPNNRFLAERTGGTYSTLKVQPAELEDSGVYFCASSQDLGPGASYEQYFGPGTRLTVT.

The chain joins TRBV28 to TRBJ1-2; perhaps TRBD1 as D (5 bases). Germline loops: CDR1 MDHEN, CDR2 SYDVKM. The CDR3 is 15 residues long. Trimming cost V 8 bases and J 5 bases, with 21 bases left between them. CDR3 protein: CASLMQGYSQYGYTF. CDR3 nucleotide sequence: TGTGCCAGCTTGATGCAGGGTTATTCCCAGTATGGCTACACCTTC.

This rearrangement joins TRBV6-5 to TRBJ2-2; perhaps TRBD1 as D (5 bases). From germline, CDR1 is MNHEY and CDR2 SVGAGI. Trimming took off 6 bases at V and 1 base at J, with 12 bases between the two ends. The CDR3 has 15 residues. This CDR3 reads CASRLQGRNTGELFF. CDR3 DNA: TGTGCCAGCAGACTCCAGGGCCGGAACACCGGGGAGCTGTTTTTT.

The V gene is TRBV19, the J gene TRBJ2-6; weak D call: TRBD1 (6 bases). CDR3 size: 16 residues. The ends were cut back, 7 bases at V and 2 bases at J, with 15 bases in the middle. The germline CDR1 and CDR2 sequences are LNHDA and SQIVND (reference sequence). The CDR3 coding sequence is TGTGCCAGTATCCCGACAGGATACACTGGGGCCAACGTCCTGACTTTC. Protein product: CASIPTGYTGANVLTF.

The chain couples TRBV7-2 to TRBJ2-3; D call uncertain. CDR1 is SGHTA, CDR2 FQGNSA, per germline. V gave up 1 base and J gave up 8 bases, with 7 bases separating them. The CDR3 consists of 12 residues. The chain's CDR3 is CASSLESGTQYF. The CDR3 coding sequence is TGTGCCAGCAGCTTAGAGAGTGGTACGCAGTATTTT.

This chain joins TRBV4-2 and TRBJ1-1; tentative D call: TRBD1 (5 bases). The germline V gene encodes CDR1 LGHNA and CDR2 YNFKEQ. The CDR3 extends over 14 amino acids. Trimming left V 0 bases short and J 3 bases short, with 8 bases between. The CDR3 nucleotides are TGTGCCAGCAGCCAAGACAGGGAGGACACTGAAGCTTTCTTT. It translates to CASSQDREDTEAFF.

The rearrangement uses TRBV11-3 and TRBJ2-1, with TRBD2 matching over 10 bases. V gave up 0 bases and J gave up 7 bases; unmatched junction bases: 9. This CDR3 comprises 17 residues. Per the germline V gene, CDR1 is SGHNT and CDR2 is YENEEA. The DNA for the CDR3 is TGTGCCAGCAGCTTAGATCAGTCTAGCGGGAGTTGGAATGAGCAGTTCTTC. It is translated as CASSLDQSSGSWNEQFF.

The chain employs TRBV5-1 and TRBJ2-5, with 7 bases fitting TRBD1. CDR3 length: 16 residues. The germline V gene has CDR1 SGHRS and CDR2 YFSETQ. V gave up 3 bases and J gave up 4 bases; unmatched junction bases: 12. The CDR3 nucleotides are TGCGCCAGCAGCTGGGGACAGTCCTCCCGGGGAGAGACCCAGTACTTC. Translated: CASSWGQSSRGETQYF.